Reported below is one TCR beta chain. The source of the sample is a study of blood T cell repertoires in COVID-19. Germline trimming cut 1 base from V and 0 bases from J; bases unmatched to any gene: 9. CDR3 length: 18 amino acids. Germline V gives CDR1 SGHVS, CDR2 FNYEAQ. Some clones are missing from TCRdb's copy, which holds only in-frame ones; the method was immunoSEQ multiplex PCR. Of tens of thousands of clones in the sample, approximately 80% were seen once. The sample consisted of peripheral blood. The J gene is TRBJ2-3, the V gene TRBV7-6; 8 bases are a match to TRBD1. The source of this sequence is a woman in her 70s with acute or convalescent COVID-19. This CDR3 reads CASSLEGAGQGSTDTQYF. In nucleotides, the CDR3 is TGTGCCAGCAGCTTAGAAGGGGCAGGACAGGGAAGCACAGATACGCAGTATTTT.